This T cell receptor beta chain originates from a study of cytomegalovirus exposure and HLA in healthy donors. Study-level findings and limits: Earlier analysis found most TCR beta V segments productive about 87% or about 30% of the time. Later on, an analysis tied 15,000 to 20,000 TCR beta sequences to HLA alleles at 0.05 false discovery rate. Versus the roughly 690-donor mean, an Asian-associated ancestry cluster reportedly showed fewer N-insertions in a later analysis. For cytomegalovirus status, the classifier reportedly gave diagnoses with high specificity and sensitivity.

Of note for this clone: Antigen: not known.

The CDR3 sequence is 13 residues long. The V gene's germline CDR1 is SQVTM and CDR2 ANQGSEA. The PCR contained 60 Vbeta and 13 Jbeta primers. The table came from immunoSEQ multiplex PCR; TCRdb's copy has only in-frame clones and leaves some out. This repertoire shows about 65,000 clones, approximately 67% found once; its top ten account for approximately 2.8%. V is TRBV29-1 and J is TRBJ2-5; TRBD2 matches at 7 bases. The better agreement between TRBJ2-7 and the DNA end casts doubt on the J call. The sequence came from a man aged 25-45 years in good health and CMV-seronegative. The sample taken for sequencing was PBMCs. CDR3 sequence reads: CSVEASGSYEQYF. CDR3 DNA: TGCAGCGTTGAGGCTAGCGGCTCCTACGAGCAGTACTTC.